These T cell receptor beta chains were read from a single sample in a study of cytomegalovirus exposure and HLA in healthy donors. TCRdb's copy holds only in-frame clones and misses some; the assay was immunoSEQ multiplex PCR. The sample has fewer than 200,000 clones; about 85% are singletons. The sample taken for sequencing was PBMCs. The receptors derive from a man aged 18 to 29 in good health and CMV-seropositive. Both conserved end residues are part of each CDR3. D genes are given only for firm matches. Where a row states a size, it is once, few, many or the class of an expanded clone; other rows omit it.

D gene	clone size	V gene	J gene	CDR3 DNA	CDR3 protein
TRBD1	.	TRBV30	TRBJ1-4	TGTGCCTGGAGCGGCAGGGGGCCTAATGAAAAACTGTTTTTT	CAWSGRGPNEKLFF
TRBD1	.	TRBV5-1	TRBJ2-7	TGCGCCAGCAGCTTGCAGGGGGCCACCTACGAGCAGTACTTC	CASSLQGATYEQYF
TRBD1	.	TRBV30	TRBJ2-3	TGTGCCTGGAGTGCAGGGGGCGAGGATACGCAGTATTTT	CAWSAGGEDTQYF
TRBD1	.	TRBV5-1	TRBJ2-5	TGCGCCAGCAGCAAAGGACAGGACCAAGAGACCCAGTACTTC	CASSKGQDQETQYF
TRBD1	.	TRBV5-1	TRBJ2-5	TGCGCCAGCAGCTTGGCCTCGGTCAGGGGGCAAGAGACCCAGTACTTC	CASSLASVRGQETQYF
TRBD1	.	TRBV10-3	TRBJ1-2	TGTGCCATCAGTGAGTCTAAGGGGGCTATCGGTGGCTACACCTTC	CAISESKGAIGGYTF
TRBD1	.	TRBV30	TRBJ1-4	TGTGCCTGGAGTCTACCTGGGACAGGGGTTGAAAAACTGTTTTTT	CAWSLPGTGVEKLFF
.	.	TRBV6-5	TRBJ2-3	TGTGCCAGCAGTTCGGGGACATCCACAGATACGCAGTATTTT	CASSSGTSTDTQYF
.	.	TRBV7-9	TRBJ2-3	TGTGCCAGCAGTCTAGAGGACGCGGGGCCGTACACAGATACGCAGTATTTT	CASSLEDAGPYTDTQYF
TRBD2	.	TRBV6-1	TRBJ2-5	TGTGCCAGCAGTGTCGACGGGGGGGCCCAGTACTTC	CASSVDGGAQYF
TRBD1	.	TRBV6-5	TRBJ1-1	TGTGCCAGCAGTTACTCGAACAGGGGGGGCACTGAAGCTTTCTTT	CASSYSNRGGTEAFF
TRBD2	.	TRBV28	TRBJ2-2	TGTGCCAGCAGTCCGCCCTCTCTCGGGGGGGCTAGCGGGGAGCTGTTTTTT	CASSPPSLGGASGELFF
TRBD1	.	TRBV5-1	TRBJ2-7	TGCGCCAGCAGCGAAGCCTCCGGGACAGGGTACAACGAGCAGTACTTC	CASSEASGTGYNEQYF
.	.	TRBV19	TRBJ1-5	TGTGCCAGTAGTGGCTCGCAGGGAGGACAGCCCCAGCATTTT	CASSGSQGGQPQHF
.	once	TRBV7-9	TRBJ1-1	TGTGCCAGCGTTTGGGGGGGCAGTTTAACTGAAGCTTTCTTT	CASVWGGSLTEAFF
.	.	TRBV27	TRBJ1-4	TGTGCCAGCAGTTTGACAGATGCAACTAATGAAAAACTGTTTTTT	CASSLTDATNEKLFF
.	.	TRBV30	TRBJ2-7	TGTGCCTGGAGTTTACATCAATCTCAGGGTCGGGAGCAGTACTTC	CAWSLHQSQGREQYF
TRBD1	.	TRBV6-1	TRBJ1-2	TGTGCCAGCAGCCTACAGGGGGCGGACTATGGCTACACCTTC	CASSLQGADYGYTF
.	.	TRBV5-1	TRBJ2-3	TGCGCCAGTCGGACAGACAGTACAGATACGCAGTATTTT	CASRTDSTDTQYF
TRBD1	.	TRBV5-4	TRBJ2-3	TGTGCCAGCAGCTTGGCCGGGACAGGGGGAGGCACAGATACGCAGTATTTT	CASSLAGTGGGTDTQYF
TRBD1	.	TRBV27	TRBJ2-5	TGTGCCAGCAGCGGACAGGGGGCTCTCGAGACCCAGTACTTC	CASSGQGALETQYF
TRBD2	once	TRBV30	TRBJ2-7	TGTGCCTGGAGTGAGATAGCGGGGAACTCCTACGAGCAGTACTTC	CAWSEIAGNSYEQYF
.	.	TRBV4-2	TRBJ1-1	TGTGCCAGCAGCCAGATCGGGGGTGTGAACACTGAAGCTTTCTTT	CASSQIGGVNTEAFF
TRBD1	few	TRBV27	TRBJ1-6	TGTGCCAGCAGTTTAGGACAGGGCAATTCACCCCTCCACTTT	CASSLGQGNSPLHF